The 6 T cell receptor beta chains presented below share a single source sample, sequenced in a study of blood T cell repertoires in COVID-19. TCRdb's table, derived via immunoSEQ multiplex PCR, lists solely in-frame clones and lacks some. This repertoire shows 110,000 to 150,000 clones, more than 65% found once; its top ten account for more than 8.5%. Sequencing was done on a sample of peripheral blood. The source is a man aged 55 to 69 with active or convalescent COVID-19.

The gene calls are TRBV10-3 and TRBJ2-7; 9 nucleotides agree with TRBD1. Germline V gives CDR1 ENHRY, CDR2 SYGVKD. The V and J ends lost 6 bases and 6 bases, in that order; junction bases with no gene match: 6. The CDR3 is made up of 13 amino acids. CDR3 coding DNA: TGTGCCATCAGCCCCGGGACAGGGCCCGAGCAGTACTTC. Translating gives CAISPGTGPEQYF.

The rearrangement uses TRBV27 and TRBJ1-2; D is possibly TRBD1 (5 bases). The V end was cut by 6 bases, the J end by 4 bases, with 9 bases between. This CDR3 has 12 residues. The germline V gene has CDR1 MNHEY and CDR2 SMNVEV (reference sequence). The CDR3 DNA sequence: TGTGCCAGCAGGACAGTCGGCTATGGCTACACCTTC. This sequence encodes CASRTVGYGYTF.

The chain recombines TRBV9 with TRBJ1-1; possible D gene TRBD1, 5 bases. V was pared by 0 bases and J by 7 bases, with 10 bases between. This CDR3 has 13 residues. The V gene's germline CDR1 is SGDLS and CDR2 YYNGEE. The CDR3: CASSVDGGGEAFF. The CDR3 DNA is TGTGCCAGCAGCGTAGATGGGGGAGGTGAAGCTTTCTTT. The full variable domain, rest sourced from reference TRBV9 and TRBJ1-1, is DSGVTQTPKHLITATGQRVTLRCSPRSGDLSVYWYQQSLDQGLQFLIQYYNGEERAKGNILERFSAQQFPDLHSELNLSSLELGDSALYFCASSVDGGGEAFFGQGTRLTVV.

The rearrangement uses TRBV6-5 and TRBJ2-7; D is unclear. The CDR3 loop spans 10 amino acids. Trimming left V 6 bases short and J 2 bases short, with 2 bases between. Germline V gene data show CDR1 as MNHEY and CDR2 as SVGAGI. DNA of the CDR3: TGTGCCAGCAGCGCCTACGAGCAGTACTTC. It is translated as CASSAYEQYF.

This sequence joins TRBV11-2 and TRBJ1-6; a weak D match, TRBD1 (5 bases). Per the germline V gene, CDR1 is SGHAT and CDR2 is FQNNGV. V was trimmed by 3 bases and J by 8 bases, leaving 8 bases between them. This CDR3 region has 13 residues. CDR3 bases: TGTGCCAGCAGCTTTGGGGGGGATTCACCCCTCCACTTT. Its translation is CASSFGGDSPLHF.

The rearrangement links TRBV18 to TRBJ2-2; D perhaps matches TRBD1 (5 bases). Germline V gene sequence: CDR1 KGHSH, CDR2 LQKENI. V lost 2 bases and J 2 bases, leaving 12 bases between the germline ends. The CDR3 sequence is 16 residues long. CDR3 sequence reads: CASSPIGAGNTGELFF. The CDR3 DNA follows: TGTGCCAGCTCACCAATAGGGGCAGGAAACACCGGGGAGCTGTTTTTT.